This entry lists 18 T cell receptor beta chains sequenced from one sample in a study of blood T cell repertoires in COVID-19. The protocol was immunoSEQ multiplex PCR, while the TCRdb copy is restricted to in-frame clones and leaves out a portion. The table lists approximately 200,000 clones, 80% to 90% of them singletons. Sequences were obtained from PBMCs or T cells enriched from blood (not recorded which). Receptors originate from a man between 18 and 35 years old with acute COVID-19.

J is TRBJ2-5 and V is TRBV3-1 (or the pseudogene TRBV3-2); unclear D gene. Trimming left V 2 bases short and J 3 bases short, with 7 bases between. There are 13 residues in the CDR3. Per the germline V gene, CDR1 is LGHDT and CDR2 is YNNKEL (reference sequence). Written as DNA, the CDR3 is TGTGCCAGCAGCCAAAGACACGAAGAGACCCAGTACTTC. Translating gives CASSQRHEETQYF.

The chain carries TRBV19 and TRBJ2-7; TRBD2 aligns across 14 bases. CDR3 size: 15 residues. Germline assignment: CDR1 LNHDA and CDR2 SQIVND (reference sequence). After removal of 4 bases from V and 7 bases from J, the junction contained 6 bases not matched to a gene. The CDR3 DNA reads TGTGCCAGTAGTACAGGGACTAGCGGGAGTGAAGAGCAGTACTTC. It specifies CASSTGTSGSEEQYF.

The J gene is TRBJ2-1, the V gene TRBV29-1, with 10 bases lining up with TRBD2. V was clipped by 8 bases and J by 3 bases; unmatched bases: 7. This CDR3 is 14 amino acids long. Germline lookup yields CDR1 SQVTM and CDR2 ANQGSEA. The CDR3 sequence is CSPALAGVYNEQFF. CDR3 DNA: TGCAGCCCTGCCCTAGCGGGAGTCTACAATGAGCAGTTCTTC.

CDR3 coding DNA: TGTGCCAGCTCCCAGGGGGTTAATGAGCAGTTCTTC. Protein: CASSQGVNEQFF. The chain has TRBV11-3 and TRBJ2-1, with 7 nucleotides matching TRBD1. The CDR3 is made up of 12 amino acids. Germline V gives CDR1 SGHNT, CDR2 YENEEA. J gave up 7 bases and V 8 bases, and 5 bases lay outside the gene matches.

J is TRBJ1-4 and V is TRBV28, with D perhaps matching TRBD1 (5 bases). There are 15 residues in the CDR3. Germline values: CDR1 MDHEN, CDR2 SYDVKM. V shed 5 bases and J shed 8 bases, with 18 bases lying between them. The CDR3 region is CASSSPGGEDEKLFF. The CDR3 coding sequence is TGTGCCAGCAGTAGCCCAGGAGGGGAGGACGAAAAACTGTTTTTT. Based on the CDR3 plus reference TRBV28 and TRBJ1-4, the full variable domain is DVKVTQSSRYLVKRTGEKVFLECVQDMDHENMFWYRQDPGLGLRLIYFSYDVKMKEKGDIPEGYSVSREKKERFSLILESASTNQTSMYLCASSSPGGEDEKLFFGSGTQLSVL.

The chain recombines TRBV18 with TRBJ2-7, with TRBD2 matching over 14 bases. J was trimmed by 4 bases and V by 0 bases; bases with no gene match: 5. The CDR3 spans 17 residues. From germline, CDR1 is KGHSH and CDR2 LQKENI. The CDR3, as DNA: TGTGCCAGCTCACCACCATGGACTAGCGGGAGGAGTTACGAGCAGTACTTC. It codes for CASSPPWTSGRSYEQYF.

The rearrangement joins TRBV4-2 to TRBJ2-7; 9 bases match TRBD1. The germline V gene has CDR1 LGHNA and CDR2 YNFKEQ. Trimming at V came to 3 bases and at J to 6 bases, leaving 6 bases not matched to a gene. This CDR3 spans 14 amino acids. The CDR3 reads CASSQGQGYGEQYF. CDR3 nucleotides: TGTGCCAGCAGCCAGGGACAGGGATACGGCGAGCAGTACTTC.

The chain carries TRBV7-2 and TRBJ2-3; 13 bases are a match to TRBD2. Trimming cost V 4 bases and J 11 bases; bases outside gene matches: 9. There are 15 residues in the CDR3. In germline, CDR1 is SGHTA, CDR2 FQGNSA. For the CDR3, the DNA is TGTGCCAGCAGCTGGGGGGGACTAGCGGGAACGGGGCAGTATTTT. Translating it yields CASSWGGLAGTGQYF.

V and J are TRBV11-2 and TRBJ1-1; a possible D gene is TRBD1 (6 bases). Trimming removed 8 bases from V and 9 bases from J, with 22 bases in between. CDR1 and CDR2 (germline): SGHAT, FQNNGV. The CDR3 runs 14 residues. CDR3 in amino acids: CASASLQGMGKAFF. The CDR3 region has the DNA TGTGCCAGCGCCTCTCTACAGGGTATGGGGAAAGCTTTCTTT.

This chain links TRBV13 with TRBJ2-1; 10 bases line up with TRBD2. Per germline, CDR1 PRHDT and CDR2 FYEKMQ (reference sequence). With V trimmed by 1 base and J by 4 bases, 13 bases remained unmatched. The CDR3 consists of 19 residues. CDR3 sequence (DNA): TGTGCCAGCAGCTTAGAAGGAGGGGCTAGCGGGAGTCTATACAATGAGCAGTTCTTC. Protein sequence: CASSLEGGASGSLYNEQFF.

V and J are TRBV6-5 and TRBJ1-2; a possible D gene is TRBD1 (5 bases). CDR1 and CDR2 from the germline V gene are MNHEY and SVGAGI. V lost 6 bases and J lost 8, with 13 bases in between. The CDR3 is 12 residues long. The CDR3 spells CASSKGIWGYTF. For the CDR3, the DNA is TGTGCCAGCAGCAAGGGGATCTGGGGCTACACCTTC.

The rearrangement joins TRBV4-1 to TRBJ2-7, with 11 bases lining up with TRBD2. V shed 4 bases, J shed 2 bases, and the junction held 4 bases outside the gene matches. CDR3 length: 15 amino acids. Germline lookup yields CDR1 MGHRA and CDR2 YSYEKL. The CDR3 is CASSRTSGSTYEQYF. The CDR3 coding sequence is TGCGCCAGCAGCCGAACTAGCGGGAGCACCTACGAGCAGTACTTC.

This clone was observed once. V and J are TRBV4-1 and TRBJ2-7; D possibly corresponds to TRBD2 (6 bases). Germline V gives CDR1 MGHRA, CDR2 YSYEKL. CDR3 length: 17 residues. V lost 1 base to trimming and J lost 4 bases, with 20 bases between them. The CDR3 coding sequence is TGCGCCAGCAGCCAAGGATCCCCGGGACTTGACTTATACGAGCAGTACTTC. This sequence encodes CASSQGSPGLDLYEQYF.

The chain recombines TRBV28 with TRBJ2-7; weak D call: TRBD2 (6 bases). This CDR3 spans 15 amino acids. Trimming cost V 6 bases and J 1 base, with 16 bases left between them. The germline V gene has CDR1 MDHEN and CDR2 SYDVKM. The CDR3 DNA is TGTGCCAGCAGGGGACGGAGGGAATCGTCCTACGAGCAGTACTTC. Amino acid sequence: CASRGRRESSYEQYF.

This chain connects TRBV29-1 to TRBJ1-2; possible D gene TRBD1, 6 bases. The germline V and J ends were trimmed by 3 bases and 6 bases, with 11 bases remaining between them. The CDR3 sequence is 12 residues long. Germline V lookup: CDR1 SQVTM, CDR2 ANQGSEA. The CDR3 DNA reads as TGCAGCGTTGAGCGCGCAGGGGATGGCTACACCTTC. It yields the protein CSVERAGDGYTF.

V and J are TRBV29-1 and TRBJ2-7, with D unclear. This CDR3 region has 11 residues. V gave up 3 bases and J gave up 4 bases, with 7 bases separating them. Germline lookup yields CDR1 SQVTM and CDR2 ANQGSEA. CDR3: CSVDWQYEQYF. In DNA, the CDR3 is TGCAGCGTTGACTGGCAGTACGAGCAGTACTTC.

The J gene is TRBJ1-5, the V gene TRBV28, with D tentatively TRBD1 (6 bases). V lost 6 bases and J 3 bases, leaving 12 bases between the germline ends. The CDR3 has 14 residues. The germline V gene has CDR1 MDHEN and CDR2 SYDVKM. The CDR3 DNA reads as TGTGCCAGCAGCAGGGGAACCCTCAATCAGCCCCAGCATTTT. This codes for CASSRGTLNQPQHF. Drawing the rest from reference TRBV28 and TRBJ1-5, the complete variable domain is DVKVTQSSRYLVKRTGEKVFLECVQDMDHENMFWYRQDPGLGLRLIYFSYDVKMKEKGDIPEGYSVSREKKERFSLILESASTNQTSMYLCASSRGTLNQPQHFGDGTRLSIL.

The genes are TRBV18 and TRBJ2-2; TRBD1 agrees at 9 bases. V was clipped by 0 bases and J by 6 bases; unmatched bases: 2. This CDR3 comprises 15 residues. Germline V gives CDR1 KGHSH, CDR2 LQKENI. CDR3 in DNA: TGTGCCAGCTCACCACCGGGACAGGGCCCCGGGGAGCTGTTTTTT. Protein sequence: CASSPPGQGPGELFF.